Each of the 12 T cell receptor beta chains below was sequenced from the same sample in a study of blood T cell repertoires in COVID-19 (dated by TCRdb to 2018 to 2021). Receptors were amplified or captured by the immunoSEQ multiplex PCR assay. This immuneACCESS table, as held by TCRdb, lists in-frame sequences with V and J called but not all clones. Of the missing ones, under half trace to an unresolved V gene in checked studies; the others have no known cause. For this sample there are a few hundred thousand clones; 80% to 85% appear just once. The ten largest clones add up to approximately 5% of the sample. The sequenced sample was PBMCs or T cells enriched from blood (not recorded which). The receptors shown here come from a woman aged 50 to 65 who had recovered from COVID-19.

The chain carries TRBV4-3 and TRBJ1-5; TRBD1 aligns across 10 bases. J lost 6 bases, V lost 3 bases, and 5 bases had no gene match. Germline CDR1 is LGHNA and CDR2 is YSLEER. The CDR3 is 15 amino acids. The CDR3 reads CASSHPDRGRQPQHF. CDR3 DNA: TGCGCCAGCAGCCACCCCGACAGGGGGCGTCAGCCCCAGCATTTT.

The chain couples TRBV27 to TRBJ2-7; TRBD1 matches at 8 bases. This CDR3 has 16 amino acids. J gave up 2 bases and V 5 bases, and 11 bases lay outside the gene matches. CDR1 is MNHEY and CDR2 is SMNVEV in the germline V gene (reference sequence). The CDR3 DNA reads TGTGCCAGCAGTGGCTCGCAGGGGGCGCGCACCTACGAGCAGTACTTC. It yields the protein CASSGSQGARTYEQYF.

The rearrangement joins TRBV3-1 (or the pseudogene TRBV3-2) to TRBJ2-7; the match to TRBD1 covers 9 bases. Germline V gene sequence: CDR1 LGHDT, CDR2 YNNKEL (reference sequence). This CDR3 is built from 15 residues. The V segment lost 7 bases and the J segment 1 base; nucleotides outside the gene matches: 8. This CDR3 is CASTSTGQGSYEQYF. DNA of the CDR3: TGTGCCAGCACCTCGACGGGACAGGGTTCCTACGAGCAGTACTTC.

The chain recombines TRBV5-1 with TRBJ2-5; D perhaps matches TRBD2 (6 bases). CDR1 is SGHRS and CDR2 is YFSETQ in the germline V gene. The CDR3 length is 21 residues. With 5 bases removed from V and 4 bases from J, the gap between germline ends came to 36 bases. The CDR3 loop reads CASRGKQLGDAPRERVETQYF. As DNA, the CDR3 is TGCGCCAGCAGGGGAAAGCAGTTAGGAGACGCCCCCCGGGAGAGGGTAGAGACCCAGTACTTC.

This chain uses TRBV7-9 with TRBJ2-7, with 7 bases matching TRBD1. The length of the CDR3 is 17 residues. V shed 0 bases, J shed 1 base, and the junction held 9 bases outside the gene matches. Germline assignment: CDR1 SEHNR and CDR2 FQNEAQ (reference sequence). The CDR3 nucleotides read TGTGCCAGCAGCTTAGCGTCATCCGGGACAGAGTCCTACGAGCAGTACTTC. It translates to CASSLASSGTESYEQYF.

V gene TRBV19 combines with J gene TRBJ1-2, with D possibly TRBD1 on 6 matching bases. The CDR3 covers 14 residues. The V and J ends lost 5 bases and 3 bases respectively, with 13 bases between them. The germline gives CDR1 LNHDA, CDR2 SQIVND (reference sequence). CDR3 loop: CASSFSGTYYGYTF. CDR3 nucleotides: TGTGCCAGTAGTTTTTCCGGGACATACTATGGCTACACCTTC.

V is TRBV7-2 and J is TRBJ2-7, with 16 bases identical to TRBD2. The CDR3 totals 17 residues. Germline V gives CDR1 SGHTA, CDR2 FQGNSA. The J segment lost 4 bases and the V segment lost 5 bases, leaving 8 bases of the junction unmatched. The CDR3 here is CASSVGTSGRVGYEQYF. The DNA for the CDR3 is TGTGCCAGCAGCGTCGGGACTAGCGGGAGGGTGGGTTACGAGCAGTACTTC.

Written as DNA, the CDR3 is TGCAGCGTTGAACAGCGGGTACAATTGAACACTGAAGCTTTCTTT. As protein: CSVEQRVQLNTEAFF. The genes are TRBV29-1 and TRBJ1-1; no reliable D call. Trimming cost V 2 bases and J 0 bases, with 13 bases left between them. The germline V gene encodes CDR1 SQVTM and CDR2 ANQGSEA. The CDR3 sequence is 15 residues long.

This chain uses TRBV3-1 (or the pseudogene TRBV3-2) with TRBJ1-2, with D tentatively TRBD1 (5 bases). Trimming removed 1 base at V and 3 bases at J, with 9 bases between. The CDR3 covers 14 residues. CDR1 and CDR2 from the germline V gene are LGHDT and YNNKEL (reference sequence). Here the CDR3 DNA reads TGTGCCAGCAGCCAAGGGTTAGGGGACTATGGCTACACCTTC. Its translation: CASSQGLGDYGYTF.

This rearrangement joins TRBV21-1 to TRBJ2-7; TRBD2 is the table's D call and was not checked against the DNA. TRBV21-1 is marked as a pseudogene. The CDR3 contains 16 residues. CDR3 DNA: TGTGCCAGCAGCAAAGATGGCGGGAGGGCCTCCCACGAGCAGTACTTC. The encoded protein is CASSKDGGRASHEQYF.

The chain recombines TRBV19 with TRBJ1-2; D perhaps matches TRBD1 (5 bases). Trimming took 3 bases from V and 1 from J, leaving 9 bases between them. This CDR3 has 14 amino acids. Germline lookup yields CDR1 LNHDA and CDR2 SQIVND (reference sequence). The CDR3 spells CASSIAGGNYGYTF. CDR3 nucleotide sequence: TGTGCCAGTAGTATTGCCGGGGGTAACTATGGCTACACCTTC.

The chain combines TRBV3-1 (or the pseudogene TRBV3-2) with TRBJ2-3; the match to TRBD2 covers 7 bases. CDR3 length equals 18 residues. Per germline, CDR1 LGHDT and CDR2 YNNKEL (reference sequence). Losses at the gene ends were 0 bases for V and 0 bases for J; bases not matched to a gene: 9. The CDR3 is CASSQDRIGGGSTDTQYF. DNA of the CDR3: TGTGCCAGCAGCCAAGATCGGATCGGCGGGGGTAGCACAGATACGCAGTATTTT.